This TCR beta chain was observed in a study of response to subunit inactivated influenza vaccine. TCRdb reprocessed the RT-PCR reads with MiXCR, giving one entry per CDR3 protein. The data contain roughly 700,000 distinct CDR3 sequences, more than 11% of them singletons. The study, taken as a whole, reports: Each seasonal influenza vaccination, the authors suggested, recruits few new T cells.

This clonotype was detected many times. The antigen remains unidentified. Germline CDR1 is LGHDT and CDR2 is YNNKEL (reference sequence). CDR3 length equals 15 residues. The ends lost 4 bases at V and 2 bases at J; junction bases unmatched: 4. Sequencing was performed on PBMCs from blood, taken around 14 days before vaccination. This TCR was sampled from a man aged 50-60 years who received an inactivated influenza vaccine. The chain is built from TRBV3-1 and TRBJ2-1; 8 positions agree with TRBD2. CDR3 DNA: TGTGCCAGCAGCCCCCGGGGGGGGGCCTACAATGAGCAGTTCTTC. As protein: CASSPRGGAYNEQFF.